These 26 T cell receptor beta chains originate from one sample sequenced in a study of blood T cell repertoires in COVID-19. Clones were sequenced by immunoSEQ multiplex PCR, and TCRdb holds only the in-frame ones, with some missing. The sample shows approximately 100,000 clones, around nine tenths of them seen only once. Sample: peripheral blood. The receptors stem from a human donor with acute or convalescent COVID-19. The donor label of this sample is uncertain.

The V gene is TRBV2, the J gene TRBJ1-1; TRBD1 might be the D (6 bases). V lost 7 bases to trimming and J lost 0 bases, with 12 bases between them. In germline, CDR1 is SNHLY, CDR2 FYNNEI. The CDR3 is 14 residues long. Written as DNA, the CDR3 is TGTGCCAGCATTAACAGGGCGCTGAACACTGAAGCTTTCTTT. Its protein product is CASINRALNTEAFF.

V is TRBV6-2 or TRBV6-3 and J is TRBJ1-2; 9 bases match TRBD1. J gave up 2 bases and V 3 bases, and 7 bases lay outside the gene matches. The CDR3 is 16 amino acids. Germline V gene data show CDR1 as MNHEY and CDR2 as SVGEGT. The CDR3 DNA follows: TGTGCCAGCAGTTATAGCCGGGACAGGGAAAACTATGGCTACACCTTC. Protein sequence: CASSYSRDRENYGYTF.

The genes are TRBV27 and TRBJ1-5, with 8 positions matching TRBD1. The CDR3 spans 13 residues. J lost 4 bases, V lost 6 bases, and 2 bases had no gene match. The germline gives CDR1 MNHEY, CDR2 SMNVEV (reference sequence). This CDR3 is CASSNRGNQPQHF. The CDR3 bases are TGTGCCAGCAGCAACAGGGGGAATCAGCCCCAGCATTTT.

This rearrangement joins TRBV28 to TRBJ2-1, with D hard to call. CDR3 size: 18 residues. The germline CDR1 and CDR2 sequences are MDHEN and SYDVKM. V was shortened by 1 base and J by 6 bases, with 22 bases between the two germline ends. CDR3: CASSLFLLPQLISNEQFF. CDR3 sequence (DNA): TGTGCCAGCAGTTTATTCCTCCTACCTCAACTGATATCCAATGAGCAGTTCTTC.

CDR3: CASSLLGQGNYGYTF. The CDR3 coding sequence is TGTGCCAGCAGCTTACTGGGACAGGGAAACTATGGCTACACCTTC. The rearrangement links TRBV7-2 to TRBJ1-2; TRBD1 matches at 9 bases. From germline, CDR1 is SGHTA and CDR2 FQGNSA. V was pared by 2 bases and J by 2 bases, with 3 bases of the junction left unmatched. The CDR3 spans 15 residues.

This clone was seen just once. The V gene is TRBV5-1, the J gene TRBJ2-3; D gene unclear. The CDR3 extends over 14 amino acids. Germline loops: CDR1 SGHRS, CDR2 YFSETQ. Trimming pared 0 bases from V and 5 bases from J, leaving 10 bases between. The CDR3 spells CASSLVPGQDTQYF. The CDR3 DNA follows: TGCGCCAGCAGCTTGGTTCCGGGTCAAGATACGCAGTATTTT.

The CDR3 DNA sequence: TGTGCCAGCAGTACCGGGACTCCTGAAAAACTGTTTTTT. Protein: CASSTGTPEKLFF. The chain recombines TRBV28 with TRBJ1-4; the D gene is possibly TRBD1 (5 bases). From germline, CDR1 is MDHEN and CDR2 SYDVKM. Trimming left V 5 bases short and J 7 bases short, with 11 bases between. There are 13 residues in the CDR3.

The chain links TRBV7-9 to TRBJ1-1, with D maybe TRBD1 (6 bases). This CDR3 has 15 amino acids. Between the trimmed V and J ends, which lost 1 base and 5 bases, there was a span of 14 bases. Germline CDR1 SEHNR, CDR2 FQNEAQ (reference sequence). This chain's CDR3 is CASSLESGRGTEAFF. Here the CDR3 DNA reads TGTGCCAGCAGCTTAGAGTCCGGCAGGGGAACTGAAGCTTTCTTT. Combining the CDR3 with reference TRBV7-9 and TRBJ1-1 gives the whole variable domain DTGVSQNPRHKITKRGQNVTFRCDPISEHNRLYWYRQTLGQGPEFLTYFQNEAQLEKSRLLSDRFSAERPKGSFSTLEIQRTEQGDSAMYLCASSLESGRGTEAFFGQGTRLTVV.

This clone occurred a few times. The chain joins TRBV19 to TRBJ2-7; 8 bases match TRBD1. The CDR3 loop spans 14 amino acids. V was clipped by 4 bases and J by 2 bases; unmatched bases: 4. Germline assignment: CDR1 LNHDA and CDR2 SQIVND (reference sequence). For the CDR3, the DNA is TGTGCCAGTAGTACGACAGGGGTTCCCTACGAGCAGTACTTC. It is translated as CASSTTGVPYEQYF.

The CDR3 region is CASTLLQAGGGVADTQYF. The CDR3 coding sequence is TGTGCCAGCACTCTCTTACAAGCGGGGGGTGGGGTCGCAGATACGCAGTATTTT. The rearrangement uses TRBV27 and TRBJ2-3, with 9 bases aligning to TRBD2. Germline assignment: CDR1 MNHEY and CDR2 SMNVEV (reference sequence). V shed 7 bases, J shed 4 bases, and the junction held 18 bases outside the gene matches. The CDR3 has 18 residues.

The V call is TRBV19, the J call TRBJ2-1, with unresolved D. Between the trimmed V and J ends, which lost 3 bases and 4 bases, there was a span of 7 bases. CDR3 length equals 13 residues. Per the germline V gene, CDR1 is LNHDA and CDR2 is SQIVND (reference sequence). The CDR3 region has the DNA TGTGCCAGTAGTATTGGGCAGTACAATGAGCAGTTCTTC. Encoded protein: CASSIGQYNEQFF.

V is TRBV6-5 and J is TRBJ1-1, with TRBD1 matching 8 bases. Germline V lookup: CDR1 MNHEY, CDR2 SVGAGI. V lost 6 bases to trimming and J lost 6 bases; unmatched junction nucleotides: 6. This CDR3 comprises 13 residues. CDR3 in DNA: TGTGCCAGCAGAAGGACAGGGCGGCCTGAAGCTTTCTTT. Encoded protein: CASRRTGRPEAFF.

This clone was detected once. This sequence joins TRBV27 and TRBJ2-3; 9 bases agree with TRBD1. This CDR3 contains 16 residues. Germline CDR1 MNHEY, CDR2 SMNVEV (reference sequence). V trimming: 8 bases; J trimming: 1 base; junction bases outside the gene matches: 10. The DNA of the CDR3 is TGTGCCAGCCGAGAGGACGACAGGGGGGGCACAGATACGCAGTATTTT. It is translated as CASREDDRGGTDTQYF.

This clone appeared a single time. The chain combines TRBV11-3 with TRBJ1-2; TRBD1 aligns across 11 bases. This CDR3 spans 13 amino acids. Germline CDR1 is SGHNT and CDR2 is YENEEA. Germline trimming cut 6 bases from V and 6 bases from J; bases unmatched to any gene: 3. Here the CDR3 reads CASSRTGGDGYTF. The DNA for the CDR3 is TGTGCCAGCAGTCGGACAGGGGGCGATGGCTACACCTTC.

The chain links TRBV27 to TRBJ2-1; 11 nucleotides line up with TRBD2. This CDR3 spans 15 amino acids. Germline-derived CDR1 and CDR2 are MNHEY and SMNVEV (reference sequence). V was clipped by 3 bases and J by 10 bases; unmatched bases: 8. The CDR3, as DNA: TGTGCCAGCAGTTTGGGAGTAGCGGGAGGGCCCGAGCAGTTCTTC. Its translation is CASSLGVAGGPEQFF.

This chain uses TRBV27 with TRBJ2-7; 8 bases match TRBD1. Trimming took 10 bases from V and 2 from J; bases not matched to a gene: 7. The CDR3 length is 13 residues. Germline CDR1 is MNHEY and CDR2 is SMNVEV (reference sequence). CDR3 in amino acids: CATAGQETYEQYF. In nucleotides, the CDR3 is TGTGCCACCGCGGGACAGGAAACCTACGAGCAGTACTTC.

The V call is TRBV14, the J call TRBJ2-3; D remains unclear. Germline CDR1 SGHDN, CDR2 FVKESK. V was shortened by 2 bases and J by 7 bases, with 7 bases between the two germline ends. The length of the CDR3 is 12 residues. This CDR3 is CASSQIQNTQYF. Here the CDR3 DNA reads TGTGCCAGCAGCCAAATCCAGAATACGCAGTATTTT. The whole variable domain, filled in from reference TRBV14 and TRBJ2-3, reads EAGVTQFPSHSVIEKGQTVTLRCDPISGHDNLYWYRRVMGKEIKFLLHFVKESKQDESGMPNNRFLAERTGGTYSTLKVQPAELEDSGVYFCASSQIQNTQYFGPGTRLTVL.

V gene TRBV7-2 combines with J gene TRBJ2-1, with 11 bases matching TRBD2. Germline CDR1 SGHTA, CDR2 FQGNSA. The V segment lost 5 bases and the J segment 2 bases; nucleotides outside the gene matches: 8. The CDR3 is 17 residues long. This CDR3 is CASSGKTSGSPYNEQFF. CDR3 nucleotides: TGTGCCAGCAGCGGTAAAACTAGCGGGAGTCCCTACAATGAGCAGTTCTTC.

The chain combines TRBV7-2 with TRBJ2-1, with a tentative D call TRBD1 (5 bases). Germline CDR1 and CDR2: SGHTA and FQGNSA. The CDR3 has 15 residues. V lost 5 bases to trimming and J lost 0 bases, with 11 bases between them. CDR3 loop: CASSVQQGSYNEQFF. CDR3 bases: TGTGCCAGCAGCGTCCAGCAGGGCTCCTACAATGAGCAGTTCTTC.

J is TRBJ2-3 and V is TRBV4-2, with 8 bases identical to TRBD2. The CDR3 sequence is 16 residues long. The germline V gene encodes CDR1 LGHNA and CDR2 YNFKEQ. J gave up 1 base and V 2 bases, and 5 bases lay outside the gene matches. CDR3 sequence reads: CASSQPGLAGTDTQYF. CDR3 bases: TGTGCCAGCAGCCAACCCGGACTAGCTGGCACAGATACGCAGTATTTT.

The gene calls are TRBV19 and TRBJ2-2; a possible D gene is TRBD1 (5 bases). V was clipped by 6 bases and J by 3 bases, with 14 bases between them. This CDR3 is built from 15 residues. Germline loops: CDR1 LNHDA, CDR2 SQIVND (reference sequence). Here the CDR3 reads CASSNFWTYTGELFF. The CDR3 DNA sequence: TGTGCCAGTAGCAACTTTTGGACATACACCGGGGAGCTGTTTTTT.

The chain joins TRBV7-9 to TRBJ2-4; TRBD2 matches 8 bases. Germline assignment: CDR1 SEHNR and CDR2 FQNEAQ (reference sequence). V shed 6 bases and J 0 bases; nucleotides not matched to a gene: 10. This CDR3 contains 17 residues. In DNA form, the CDR3 reads TGTGCCAGCAGTACTTCTCACGGGGGGGTAGCCAAAAACATTCAGTACTTC. This encodes CASSTSHGGVAKNIQYF.

Only a few counts were recorded for this clone. Germline is not matched at one junction end, which may reflect a read error. The chain has TRBV11-2 and TRBJ2-3; 13 nucleotides agree with TRBD2. The CDR3 runs to 16 residues. Germline loops: CDR1 SGHAT, CDR2 FQNNGV. The CDR3 sequence: CASSSRTSGGSDAQYF. The CDR3 DNA reads as TGTGCCAGCAGCTCTCGGACTAGCGGGGGCTCAGATGCGCAGTATTTT.

The gene calls are TRBV28 and TRBJ2-7; D perhaps matches TRBD2 (6 bases). V lost 5 bases to trimming and J lost 2 bases, with 19 bases between them. Germline values: CDR1 MDHEN, CDR2 SYDVKM. The CDR3 length is 16 residues. The CDR3 region is CASSPRRGSGTYEQYF. The CDR3 DNA sequence: TGTGCCAGCAGTCCTCGCCGGGGGTCCGGGACCTACGAGCAGTACTTC.

The genes are TRBV10-3 and TRBJ1-6; D uncertain. V lost 6 bases to trimming and J lost 10 bases, with 13 bases between them. The CDR3 length is 13 residues. Germline CDR1 reads ENHRY; CDR2 reads SYGVKD. CDR3 nucleotide sequence: TGTGCCATCAGATTCGGGGTAAAATCACCCCTCCACTTT. This translates into CAIRFGVKSPLHF.

The chain uses TRBV15 and TRBJ2-1; D is unclear. V lost 1 base and J lost 5, with 6 bases in between. The CDR3 has 13 residues. In germline, CDR1 is LNHNV, CDR2 YYDKDF (reference sequence). In DNA form, the CDR3 reads TGTGCCACCAGCAGAGGAGATAACAATGAGCAGTTCTTC. Translated, it gives CATSRGDNNEQFF.